This TCR beta chain was sequenced for a study of blood T cell repertoires in COVID-19. Study details: The analysed material was cDNA or gDNA that came from T cells, B-cell-depleted T cells, or PBMCs.

Only in-frame clones appear in the TCRdb table, and some are missing; sequencing was by immunoSEQ multiplex PCR. The sample yields approximately 300,000 clones, nearly 90% seen once. Trimming removed 5 bases from V and 7 bases from J, with 9 bases in between. This CDR3 is built from 12 residues. The study recruited people aged roughly 18 to 95 years across more than 20 US areas. The study assigned cohorts using participant-reported clinical history. J is TRBJ2-1 and V is TRBV12-3 or TRBV12-4, with TRBD2 as a possible D gene (5 bases). The TCR comes from a woman aged 25-40 years who had recovered from COVID-19. Material: PBMCs or T cells enriched from blood (not recorded which). In DNA form, the CDR3 reads TGTGCCAGCAGTAAGTGGAGGAATGAGCAGTTCTTC. Amino acids: CASSKWRNEQFF.